This TCR beta chain stems from a study of blood T cell repertoires in COVID-19. Study as a whole: Spain, Italy and the United States supplied samples that represented acute and convalescent COVID-19.

There are 15 residues in the CDR3. V shed 0 bases and J shed 10 bases, with 16 bases lying between them. Germline V CDR1 and CDR2: SGHVS, FQNEAQ. Study processing details: Researchers report that nucleated cell counts were estimated from reference gene primer amplification. Here immunoSEQ multiplex PCR was the method, and the copy in TCRdb shows in-frame clones only, minus some. For V, J and clone size, that table is used; D and trimming come from the DNA. Of roughly 240,000 clones in the sample, approximately 86% are singletons; the top ten hold about 1.7%. Sequencing input: peripheral blood. This TCR was sampled from a woman aged 60 to 75 who had recovered from COVID-19. The chain joins TRBV7-8 to TRBJ2-1, with TRBD1 as a possible D gene (6 bases). Here the CDR3 reads CASSLAGHGSSEQFF. The CDR3 DNA reads TGTGCCAGCAGCTTAGCGGGACACGGCTCCTCCGAGCAGTTCTTC.